The sample holds a few counts of the clone carrying this T cell receptor (beta chain). Its cognate antigen is unknown. This entry belongs to a study of blood T cells in healthy people across ages. The study, taken as a whole, reports: When set beside aged donors, long-lived donors presented more naive CD4+ cells and higher diversity. No conclusive comparison of naive versus antigen-experienced cells was possible with unsorted PBMCs.

Germline V gene data show CDR1 as SGHTS and CDR2 as YDEGEE. V lost 1 base and J lost 5, with 12 bases in between. CDR3 length equals 15 residues. Aged about 6 to 95, donors were systemically healthy Caucasians from Russia. Primed by a sample-barcoded 5' primer and a J-beta primer mix, a second PCR proceeded for about 6 to 11 cycles. TCRdb analysed the 5' RACE reads with MiXCR anew, one entry per CDR3 protein. The sample lists around 790,000 distinct CDR3 sequences, around 45% occurring once. Material for sequencing was blood. The TCR sequence derives from a man aged 55-75 years in good health. The chain is built from TRBV5-8 and TRBJ1-4, with D perhaps matching TRBD1 (5 bases). The CDR3 bases are TGTGCCAGCAGCTTGTCTGTTCAGGGAAATGAAAAACTGTTTTTT. This sequence encodes CASSLSVQGNEKLFF.